This T cell receptor beta chain was observed in a study of blood T cell repertoires in COVID-19. Looking at the study overall: T cells, B-cell-depleted T cells, or PBMCs supplied cDNA or gDNA.

V was pared by 5 bases and J by 6 bases, with 19 bases between. The CDR3 length is 16 residues. In germline, CDR1 is SGHVS, CDR2 FNYEAQ. Profiled with immunoSEQ multiplex PCR; TCRdb holds only in-frame clones, not every one. The sample lists 130,000 to 150,000 clones, approximately 85% occurring once. The chain links TRBV7-6 to TRBJ2-2; D is possibly TRBD2 (5 bases). The TCR sequence derives from a woman aged 55-70 years with COVID-19, enrolled during active disease. Sequencing input: peripheral blood. The CDR3: CASSPTLGIEAGELFF. The CDR3 DNA reads TGTGCCAGCAGCCCAACCCTCGGGATTGAGGCCGGGGAGCTGTTTTTT.